Listed here is a single TCR beta chain. The antigen this receptor binds is unknown. Base-call qualities are not available, and no considerably larger clone is one nucleotide away. The entry originates in a study of T cell repertoires in cytomegalovirus infection (dated 2019 in TCRdb). As for the study more broadly: The peptide stimulations were aimed at well-studied HLA-B-restricted epitopes as well as recently identified HLA-C-restricted CMV epitopes, whose presentation resists viral immunomodulation. Donor HLA type was relevant to the analysis, because carriage of CMV infection together with the matching HLA type was indicated by public TCR beta signatures. Paper-wide results and their limitations: Cumulative frequency of public TCR beta family members discriminated carriers of CMV infection plus the relevant HLA type in this cohort and an independent 352-donor cohort. The ex vivo response was dominated by HLA-C-restricted CMV-specific TCR beta clonotypes, which also provided the single most frequent clonotype in two of eight donors.

From the cysteine up to the phenylalanine, the CDR3 has a length of 13 residues. Solely the CDR3 DNA is kept, with 39 bases framed from the first base. CDR1 and CDR2 were assigned from the germline V gene (reference sequence) as SEHNR and FQNEAQ. V was cut back by 5 bases and J by 3 bases, leaving a gap of 7 bases between them. Per the publication, the treatment or condition label means: in vitro stimulation with specific CMV peptide epitopes to enrich CMV-specific T cells. Sequencing instrument: Illumina HiSeq 1500. TCRdb passed the public sequencing reads through fastp at Q25 and MiXCR, retaining productive beta sequences. Entries are consolidated by CDR3 protein sequence, retaining the most common genes and DNA. This sample gives some 590,000 distinct CDR3 sequences in total; approximately 40% of them show up just once. The ten top clones hold 48% of the sample.

The rearrangement joined TRBV7-9 to TRBJ1-4; no D segment can be confidently identified. The specimen comprised cultured PBMCs, sampled from culture after CMV antigen stimulation. The sequence was collected from a human donor in good health (CMV status not recorded). Some clones in this sample may be carry-over from other donors' samples. The CDR3: CASSAVANEKLFF. The sequenced DNA is TGTGCCAGCAGCGCCGTTGCTAATGAAAAACTGTTTTTT. The full variable domain, completed from the reference TRBV7-9 and TRBJ1-4 proteins outside the CDR3, reads DTGVSQNPRHKITKRGQNVTFRCDPISEHNRLYWYRQTLGQGPEFLTYFQNEAQLEKSRLLSDRFSAERPKGSFSTLEIQRTEQGDSAMYLCASSAVANEKLFFGSGTQLSVL.